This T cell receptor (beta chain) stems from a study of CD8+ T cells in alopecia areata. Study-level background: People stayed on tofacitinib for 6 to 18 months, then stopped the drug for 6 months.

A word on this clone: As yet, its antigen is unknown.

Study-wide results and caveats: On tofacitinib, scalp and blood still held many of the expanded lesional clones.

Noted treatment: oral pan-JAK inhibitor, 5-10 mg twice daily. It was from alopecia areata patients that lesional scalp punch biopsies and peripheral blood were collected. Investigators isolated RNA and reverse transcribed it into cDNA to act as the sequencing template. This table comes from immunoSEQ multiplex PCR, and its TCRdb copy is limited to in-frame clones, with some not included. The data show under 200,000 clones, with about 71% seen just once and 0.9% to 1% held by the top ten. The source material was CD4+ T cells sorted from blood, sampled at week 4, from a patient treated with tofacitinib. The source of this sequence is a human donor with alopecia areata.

This CDR3 is CASSVGVVPGELFF. CDR3 nucleotides: TGTGCCAGCAGTGTAGGGGTAGTCCCCGGGGAGCTGTTTTTT. The chain couples TRBV6-1 to TRBJ2-2; possible D gene TRBD1, 5 bases. The CDR3 is made up of 14 amino acids. Germline CDR1 and CDR2: MNHNS and SASEGT. Trimming stripped 4 bases from V and 6 bases from J, with 12 bases between.